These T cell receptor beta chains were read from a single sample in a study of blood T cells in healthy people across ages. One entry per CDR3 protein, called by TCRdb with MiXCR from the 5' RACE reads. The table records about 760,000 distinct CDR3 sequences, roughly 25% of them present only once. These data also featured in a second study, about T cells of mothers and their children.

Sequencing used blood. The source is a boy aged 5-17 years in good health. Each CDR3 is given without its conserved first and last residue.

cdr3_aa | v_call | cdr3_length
ASSLSSSGVVYGYT | TRBV5-1 | 14
ASSIGLAGNSAQY | TRBV4-2 | 13
SVVYWGGSYEQY | TRBV29-1 | 12
SASDLQGAQYGYT | TRBV20-1 | 13
ASSIPMDWRNTGELF | TRBV7-2 | 15
AGSPHQGETYNEQF | TRBV27 | 14
ATENGGETQY | TRBV10-3 | 10
ASSSRTSGGFYNEQF | TRBV19 | 15
ASGSWTSSGEQF | TRBV12-5 | 12
ASSFSLVADTQY | TRBV7-9 | 12
ATRSRDILNTEAF | TRBV24-1 | 13
ASSPAFYEQY | TRBV12-3/TRBV12-4 | 10
ASSLDYSTDTQY | TRBV11-2 | 12
ASSQQGSLQETQY | TRBV4-2 | 13
ASSQFFGGNQPQH | TRBV16 | 13
ASSYSRSSYEQC | TRBV6-6 | 12
ASSVRFGQKNTGELF | TRBV2 | 15
SALLQGANYGYT | TRBV20-1 | 12
SADTEAF | TRBV29-1 | 7
SAAGGSGNTIY | TRBV29-1 | 11
ASSLEGRGIQETQY | TRBV7-2 | 14
ASSVATDTANTEAF | TRBV9 | 14
ASSFYAEETQY | TRBV7-9 | 11
ARRAAGANVLT | TRBV7-9 | 11
ASSFGREDEQY | TRBV12-3/TRBV12-4 | 11
ASSTGTGGLGYT | TRBV12-3/TRBV12-4 | 12
ASSNGGANTGELF | TRBV7-2 | 13
ASSFAWRPNEKLF | TRBV7-8 | 13
SAQGAGELF | TRBV29-1 | 9
SVERGQQETQY | TRBV29-1 | 11
ASSSTGMDTEAF | TRBV5-1 | 12
SAGDFLGSDTQY | TRBV20-1 | 12
ASSQDDQNQPQH | TRBV4-1 | 12
ASSLTPGAGLRDEQY | TRBV7-2 | 15
ASSYSTGWTEAF | TRBV6-5 | 12
ASSPTKTYEQY | TRBV7-8 | 11
ASSPRQGASGANVLT | TRBV6-1 | 15
ASSNTPLEQY | TRBV5-1 | 10
ASKMGFSGNTIY | TRBV12-3/TRBV12-4 | 12
ASSLQGPLEAF | TRBV5-1 | 11
ASSEGEEEKLF | TRBV19 | 11
ASSSPDSYQETQY | TRBV28 | 13
ASSLGSGGGARQETQY | TRBV11-2 | 16
ASSHVLIPTQY | TRBV3-1 | 11
SARQRDMQY | TRBV20-1 | 9